The T cell receptor beta chain described here comes from a study of OX40 agonist ivuxolimab in advanced cancers. As for the study in general: The patients received ivuxolimab by intravenous route every 2 weeks at 0.01 to 10 mg/kg.

On this clone itself: The antigen remains unidentified.

General study findings and limits: Certain nonresponding patients likewise had low normalized T-cell clonal expansion.

Germline CDR1 MDHEN, CDR2 SYDVKM. The V and J ends lost 4 bases and 2 bases respectively, with 14 bases between them. The CDR3 extends over 15 amino acids. Peripheral blood came from all dose cohorts at three timepoints. Sequencing used immunoSEQ multiplex PCR; TCRdb keeps in-frame clones, though not all of them. There are some 150,000 clones in the sample; 90% occur only once, and approximately 1% lies in the top ten. The TCR comes from an adult with an advanced solid tumor such as melanoma, head and neck, liver or kidney cancer. The chain recombines TRBV28 with TRBJ1-2, with D perhaps TRBD1 (5 bases). Sequenced here: CD4+ or CD8+ T cells sorted from blood, sampled in a trial of the OX40 agonist ivuxolimab. The CDR3 region has the DNA TGTGCCAGCAGTTCCCTCGGGGGGGACAACTATGGCTACACCTTC. Translated, it gives CASSSLGGDNYGYTF.